This T cell receptor beta chain emerged from a study of PD-1 blockade in mismatch repair-deficient tumors. Across the whole study: Enrolled about 2012-2016, patients had progressing, pretreated mismatch repair-deficient cancers of around 12 types. Points from the study as a whole: Tumor-resident clones, often absent from pretreatment blood, expanded after pembrolizumab and then contracted.

TCRdb's table, derived via immunoSEQ multiplex PCR, lists solely in-frame clones and lacks some. This table has tens of thousands of clones, almost 85% appearing once. With regard to this clone: No antigen is known for it.

There are 13 residues in the CDR3. V shed 7 bases, J shed 7 bases, and the junction held 8 bases outside the gene matches. The germline CDR1 and CDR2 sequences are MNHEY and SVGAGI. PCR or immunohistochemistry showed mismatch repair deficiency in every enrolled patient. TCR sequencing covered a few patients who responded to pembrolizumab. The receptor's source is an adult with mismatch repair-deficient cancer. This rearrangement joins TRBV6-5 to TRBJ1-2; 8 positions match TRBD1. The sequencing here drew on peripheral blood, taken 2 weeks after starting pembrolizumab. The CDR3 nucleotides are TGTGCCAGCACCAAATCAGGGGGCGCTGGCTACACCTTC. Translation gives CASTKSGGAGYTF.